This T cell receptor (beta chain) was documented in a study of PD-1 blockade in classical Hodgkin lymphoma. The study, taken as a whole, reports: The baseline diversity of complete responders showed similarity to that of newly diagnosed patients. Newly diagnosed patients were reported to start with lower TCR diversity than healthy donors. Patients were excluded if nivolumab began under 1 year after ASCT (the autologous transplant).

Brentuximab vedotin exposure varied, and every patient relapsed after autologous stem cell transplantation. TCRdb keeps only in-frame clones here, not all; method: immunoSEQ multiplex PCR. Of 20,000 to 25,000 clones listed, around 80% are singletons. On this clone itself: Antigen unknown.

This sample comprised peripheral blood mononuclear cells (PBMCs), obtained before the second cycle of nivolumab. The receptor's source is a human donor with classical Hodgkin lymphoma.

The CDR3 spells CASSLATGTESYEQYF. The DNA of the CDR3 is TGCGCCAGCAGCTTGGCAACCGGGACAGAAAGCTACGAGCAGTACTTC. The chain links TRBV5-1 to TRBJ2-7, with TRBD1 matching 7 bases. CDR1 and CDR2 (germline): SGHRS, YFSETQ. The CDR3 is 16 amino acids. With V trimmed by 0 bases and J by 3 bases, 9 bases remained unmatched.